Listed here are 13 T cell receptor beta chains from one sample, sequenced in a study of shared clonotypes between healthy human individuals (dated by TCRdb to between 2020 and 2021). The library was generated by the immunoSEQ multiplex PCR assay. In TCRdb, the immuneACCESS table is reduced to in-frame sequences with V and J assigned. These tables do not hold every clone; where another copy was compared, an unresolved V gene accounts for under half, and the others remain unexplained. In this sample the table shows some 1,900,000 clones, about 95% of which occur a single time. The ten largest account for 1.2% of the sample. For the CD8 naive samples, CD45RO-negative cells were positively selected for CCR7, yielding a CD45RA+CCR7+ population from which TemRA cells were excluded. The sequencing input was naive CD8+ T cells sorted from blood. Per the publication, the cell subset or site label means: CD45RA+CCR7+. The receptor set was obtained from a man aged 18 to 29 in good health.

V gene TRBV7-2 combines with J gene TRBJ2-7, with 9 bases fitting TRBD2. The germline CDR1 and CDR2 sequences are SGHTA and FQGNSA. This CDR3 has 15 amino acids. J was trimmed by 3 bases and V by 2 bases; bases with no gene match: 5. This CDR3 is CASSLLSGGVYEQYF. Written as DNA, the CDR3 is TGTGCCAGCAGCTTACTTAGCGGGGGCGTCTACGAGCAGTACTTC.

This chain uses TRBV18 with TRBJ1-2; TRBD1 agrees at 10 bases. This CDR3 spans 16 amino acids. CDR1 is KGHSH, CDR2 LQKENI, per germline. V lost 6 bases and J lost 4; bases outside the gene matches: 11. CDR3 amino acids: CASSLLPGQGRYGYTF. The CDR3, as DNA: TGTGCCAGCTCTCTCTTACCGGGACAGGGGCGCTATGGCTACACCTTC.

This chain links TRBV7-9 with TRBJ2-7, with 12 bases lining up with TRBD1. Germline CDR1 SEHNR, CDR2 FQNEAQ (reference sequence). Losses at the gene ends were 4 bases for V and 5 bases for J; bases not matched to a gene: 12. This CDR3 contains 17 residues. CDR3 residues: CASSSQRDRGRFDEQYF. The DNA for the CDR3 is TGTGCCAGCAGCTCCCAGCGGGACAGGGGGCGCTTTGACGAGCAGTACTTC. Based on the CDR3 plus reference TRBV7-9 and TRBJ2-7, the full variable domain is DTGVSQNPRHKITKRGQNVTFRCDPISEHNRLYWYRQTLGQGPEFLTYFQNEAQLEKSRLLSDRFSAERPKGSFSTLEIQRTEQGDSAMYLCASSSQRDRGRFDEQYFGPGTRLTVT.

This clone appeared a single time. The chain combines TRBV5-1 with TRBJ1-1, with D possibly matching TRBD1 (6 bases). The V gene's germline CDR1 is SGHRS and CDR2 YFSETQ. The V end was cut by 2 bases, the J end by 0 bases, with 11 bases between. The CDR3 is 15 amino acids. CDR3 nucleotide sequence: TGCGCCAGCAGCTTCGTGGGGGGCTTGAACACTGAAGCTTTCTTT. Its translation is CASSFVGGLNTEAFF.

The rearrangement links TRBV27 to TRBJ2-7, with unresolved D. V was clipped by 3 bases and J by 0 bases, with 9 bases between them. There are 14 residues in the CDR3. The V gene's germline CDR1 is MNHEY and CDR2 SMNVEV (reference sequence). The CDR3 DNA follows: TGTGCCAGCAGTTTCTTGGGCCACTCCTACGAGCAGTACTTC. Translation: CASSFLGHSYEQYF.

The V gene is TRBV27, the J gene TRBJ2-5; possibly TRBD1 or TRBD2 for D (6 bases each). CDR3 length equals 15 residues. CDR1 and CDR2 from the germline V gene are MNHEY and SMNVEV (reference sequence). The V end was cut by 6 bases, the J end by 1 base, with 15 bases between. In DNA, the CDR3 is TGTGCCAGCAGCCTTTTGTGGGGGGCCCAAGAGACCCAGTACTTC. Translating it yields CASSLLWGAQETQYF.

The chain is built from TRBV6-4 and TRBJ2-1, with D uncertain. The germline CDR1 and CDR2 sequences are MRHNA and SNTAGT. CDR3 length equals 11 residues. V was trimmed by 10 bases and J by 7 bases, leaving 11 bases between them. CDR3 nucleotides: TGTGCCACCGGCATTGGGAATGAGCAGTTCTTC. Translating it yields CATGIGNEQFF.

The chain couples TRBV5-1 to TRBJ1-2; D call uncertain. V gave up 0 bases and J gave up 10 bases, with 10 bases separating them. Per the germline V gene, CDR1 is SGHRS and CDR2 is YFSETQ. The CDR3 spans 12 residues. CDR3 protein: CASSLVADDYTF. The DNA of the CDR3 is TGCGCCAGCAGCTTGGTCGCCGATGACTACACCTTC.

The chain couples TRBV6-5 to TRBJ2-2, with D possibly being TRBD1 (5 bases). The CDR3 is 15 amino acids. Germline V gives CDR1 MNHEY, CDR2 SVGAGI. V was cut by 0 bases and J by 5 bases, with 10 bases left in between. The chain's CDR3 is CASSYSKQGTGELFF. CDR3 sequence (DNA): TGTGCCAGCAGTTACTCAAAGCAGGGTACCGGGGAGCTGTTTTTT.

The chain links TRBV10-3 to TRBJ2-3; D unresolved. Trimming shortened V by 3 bases and J by 2 bases, and 15 bases separated the two germline ends. CDR3 length: 16 amino acids. Germline CDR1 reads ENHRY; CDR2 reads SYGVKD. The DNA of the CDR3 is TGTGCCATCAGTGACCCCGCGGAAGAGGTCACAGATACGCAGTATTTT. Amino acids: CAISDPAEEVTDTQYF.

The rearrangement uses TRBV21-1 and TRBJ1-2. TRBV21-1 is annotated as a pseudogene. The CDR3 sequence is 15 residues long. CDR3 sequence reads: CASSNRFGDGYGYTF. The CDR3 DNA sequence: TGTGCCAGCAGCAACCGATTCGGGGATGGCTATGGCTACACCTTC.

The genes are TRBV6-5 and TRBJ1-1, with D maybe TRBD1 (5 bases). Germline values: CDR1 MNHEY, CDR2 SVGAGI. The CDR3 has 15 amino acids. The V and J ends lost 2 bases and 0 bases respectively, with 10 bases between them. The chain's CDR3 is CASSYGGSMNTEAFF. The DNA of the CDR3 is TGTGCCAGCAGTTACGGGGGGTCCATGAACACTGAAGCTTTCTTT.

The chain joins TRBV5-1 to TRBJ1-1; D gene uncertain. Between the trimmed V and J ends, which lost 0 bases and 1 base, there was a span of 10 bases. The CDR3 spans 15 residues. Germline CDR1 is SGHRS and CDR2 is YFSETQ. The CDR3 region is CASSLDGRANTEAFF. DNA for the CDR3: TGCGCCAGCAGCTTGGACGGGCGGGCGAACACTGAAGCTTTCTTT.